Detailed here is one T cell receptor (beta chain). This receptor's antigen is unknown. No base qualities exist here, and no much larger clone lies one base off it. Distinct nucleotide sequences in the sample also encode this CDR3. The data are from a study of T cells in localized non-small cell lung cancer (TCRdb year 2020). About the investigation overall: Comparing tumors with uninvolved tumor-adjacent lungs, the study looked at the T cell repertoires of around 250 patients with early-stage NSCLC. The cohort consisted of approximately 220 treatment-naive NSCLC patients whose localized lung tumors had been resected. A mean age of about 66 years was recorded for the NSCLC patients, of whom 129 were male and 90 to 110 were female.

TCR beta CDR3 regions were sequenced from DNA using the immunoSEQ Assay. Per the source publication's procedure: To compute T cell density, TCR beta template counts were normalized to usable DNA, which was estimated by amplifying housekeeping genes. Richness was estimated with the preseqR package, extrapolating to 400,000 templates for PBMC samples and 120,000 templates for tissue samples. Clonality was defined by subtracting Pielou's evenness from one. To identify tissue-enriched TCRs, differential abundance testing was run on productive amino-acid clonotypes with a minimum total count of 5 and an alpha of 0.1. The Jaccard Index and the Morisita Overlap Index were used to quantify repertoire overlap between compartments. GLIPH clustered TCR beta CDR3s with public tetramer-defined viral CDR3s; viral motifs required at least three viral sequences plus V-gene enrichment. Here the immuneACCESS table is served through TCRdb, limited to in-frame sequences with V and J called. Missing clones are a known gap in these copies; in checked studies unresolved V genes cover under half, and the rest lacks a known reason. From that table come the V and J calls and clone size; the DNA was used to work out D and trimming. For this sample the table gives about 40,000 clones, of which around 86% were detected only once. Under 8% of the sample is taken by the ten largest.

Summary of the overall study and its limitations: Of the top 100 tumor clones, a median of approximately 60 were detected in paired uninvolved adjacent lung; 28 were also among that lung's top 100. Uninvolved tumor-adjacent lung showed the highest T cell clonality, higher than tumor, which suggests more focused antigenic responses in the uninvolved tumor-adjacent lung. Longer overall survival was associated with higher blood T cell density, whereas shorter survival was associated with higher adjacent-lung clonality. Multi-region tumor sequencing was not performed, so intratumor heterogeneity could not be excluded. Because the study design was exploratory, TCR variables were selected using unadjusted p-values without false-discovery rate correction.

At diagnosis, peripheral blood, uninvolved tumor-adjacent lung and tumor were collected and were preserved as a mix of fresh-frozen and FFPE material. For TCR repertoire profiling, the blood samples were analyzed as peripheral blood mononuclear cells. The material was peripheral blood mononuclear cells, obtained before any cancer treatment. The clonotype originates from an older male donor with stage II lung adenocarcinoma.

The DNA sequence reads TGTGCCAGCAGCTTTCGGGGGGGGACTGAAGCTTTCTTT. Its coded protein is CASSFRGGTEAFF. Recombination connected TRBV7-2 to TRBJ1-1, with TRBD1 as a weak D call on 5 bases. The CDR3 starts with the cysteine, ends with the phenylalanine, and has 13 residues. Of the read, only the CDR3 DNA is kept; its 39 bases are in frame from base 1. Looking up the germline V gene yields CDR1 SGHTA and CDR2 FQGNSA. V sheds 3 bases and J sheds 5 bases, leaving 10 bases between their ends.